One and the same sample provided the 13 T cell receptor beta chains below, sequenced in a study of molecular identifiers for immune sequencing clone quantification (dated by TCRdb to 2016 to 2019). The library was generated by PCR. Sequencing was carried out with a NextSeq 500. In-frame beta chains were kept once TCRdb had trimmed the public reads at Q25 with fastp and called clones with MiXCR. Each CDR3 protein gets just one entry, which takes the most common genes and DNA from the rows behind it. The sample profile shows just over 95,000 distinct CDR3 sequences; about 24% of them were found once. The ten largest clones take up roughly 0.94% of the sample. The specimen was naive CD8+ T cells from blood, with Jurkat cell RNA spiked in. The sample's cell subset or site, from its label and the paper: FACS-sorted CD8+CD4-CCR7+CD45RA+ naive T cells. The receptors originated from a human donor in good health. Some libraries in this study had Jurkat cell RNA spiked in.

Turning to this clonotype: Lacking the conserved final phenylalanine or tryptophan, this CDR3 likely reflects a read error. The CDR3 sequence is CASSQEGWIQPQHI. CDR3 nucleotides: TGCGCCAGCAGCCAAGAGGGTTGGATTCAGCCCCAGCATATT. The chain uses TRBV4-1 and TRBJ1-5, with D uncertain. The CDR3 has 14 amino acids. The germline CDR1 and CDR2 sequences are MGHRA and YSYEKL. V lost 0 bases and J 6 bases, leaving 9 bases between the germline ends.

A few counts support this clonotype. The chain carries TRBV5-6 and TRBJ1-1, with 7 bases that match TRBD1. CDR1 and CDR2 from the germline V gene are SGHDT and YYEEEE. Trimming at V came to 4 bases and at J to 0 bases, leaving 12 bases not matched to a gene. The CDR3 consists of 17 residues. CDR3 region: CASSPRGGPRMNTEAFF. The CDR3 DNA sequence: TGTGCCAGCAGCCCCAGGGGGGGTCCACGAATGAACACTGAAGCTTTCTTT.

This clonotype was counted a few times. The rearrangement uses TRBV24-1 and TRBJ2-1; D call uncertain. Germline V CDR1 and CDR2: KGHDR, SFDVKD. This CDR3 region has 14 residues. Deletions cut 4 bases from V and 4 bases from J, with 10 bases between. In DNA form, the CDR3 reads TGTGCCACCAGTGACCTCGGACGTTACAATGAGCAGTTCTTC. Protein product: CATSDLGRYNEQFF.

Concerning this clonotype itself: The junction departs from germline at one end; a sequencing error may be responsible. J is TRBJ2-7 and V is TRBV30, with D possibly being TRBD2 (5 bases). The CDR3 has 15 amino acids. Germline CDR1 reads GTSNPN; CDR2 reads SVGIG (reference sequence). The CDR3 loop is CAWSPPGMISYEPYF. Here the CDR3 DNA reads TGTGCCTGGAGTCCCCCGGGGATGATCTCCTACGAGCCGTACTTC.

The V call is TRBV27, the J call TRBJ2-1; 7 bases are shared with TRBD1. There are 14 residues in the CDR3. J lost 4 bases, V lost 5 bases, and 5 bases had no gene match. CDR1 MNHEY and CDR2 SMNVEV come from the germline V gene (reference sequence). CDR3 nucleotide sequence: TGTGCCAGCAGTCGGGACAGTCTATACAATGAGCAGTTCTTC. Translated: CASSRDSLYNEQFF.

This clonotype appeared many times. The chain has TRBV4-1 and TRBJ2-7; D not certain. The V end was cut by 6 bases, the J end by 2 bases, with 14 bases between. The CDR3 is made up of 14 amino acids. CDR1 MGHRA and CDR2 YSYEKL come from the germline V gene. The CDR3: CASSLRTATYEQYF. CDR3 DNA sequence: TGCGCCAGCAGTCTACGGACGGCCACCTACGAGCAGTACTTC.

A few counts support this clonotype. This chain connects TRBV7-2 to TRBJ2-7; 10 bases line up with TRBD2. The germline gives CDR1 SGHTA, CDR2 FQGNSA. The V gene end was trimmed by 3 bases and the J gene end by 2 bases; junction bases not matched to a gene: 4. The CDR3 consists of 15 residues. The CDR3 region is CASSFTSGAAYEQYF. CDR3 nucleotides: TGTGCCAGCAGCTTTACTAGCGGGGCGGCCTACGAGCAGTACTTC. Complete variable domain (other parts from reference TRBV7-2 and TRBJ2-7): GAGVSQSPSNKVTEKGKDVELRCDPISGHTALYWYRQSLGQGLEFLIYFQGNSAPDKSGLPSDRFSAERTGGSVSTLTIQRTQQEDSAVYLCASSFTSGAAYEQYFGPGTRLTVT.

This clonotype was seen many times. The rearrangement links TRBV5-4 to TRBJ2-5, with D unresolved. Per germline, CDR1 SGHNT and CDR2 YYREEE (reference sequence). V was shortened by 4 bases and J by 3 bases, with 4 bases between the two germline ends. The CDR3 extends over 11 amino acids. In DNA, the CDR3 is TGTGCCAGCAGCCTTAAAGAGACCCAGTACTTC. Translated: CASSLKETQYF.

This clonotype showed up many times. This chain connects TRBV4-3 to TRBJ1-2; D call uncertain. The CDR3 sequence is 17 residues long. CDR1 and CDR2 from the germline V gene are LGHNA and YSLEER. V shed 0 bases and J shed 0 bases, with 14 bases lying between them. DNA of the CDR3: TGCGCCAGCAGCCAAGATTGGACCCTTAGTACTAACTATGGCTACACCTTC. It specifies CASSQDWTLSTNYGYTF.

This clonotype was seen many times. The chain recombines TRBV4-3 with TRBJ2-1; no definite D call. This CDR3 has 11 amino acids. CDR1 is LGHNA, CDR2 YSLEER, per germline. With 6 bases removed from V and 10 bases from J, the gap between germline ends came to 10 bases. The CDR3 DNA follows: TGCGCCAGCAGGAACGTCGGGGAGCAGTTCTTC. Protein: CASRNVGEQFF.

In its sample, this clonotype was seen a few times. This chain joins TRBV13 and TRBJ2-5; D is possibly TRBD1 (7 bases). V gave up 4 bases and J gave up 4 bases, with 28 bases separating them. Germline-derived CDR1 and CDR2 are PRHDT and FYEKMQ (reference sequence). The CDR3 sequence is 19 residues long. Written as DNA, the CDR3 is TGTGCCAGCAGCTCCTATGACAGGGCAGCGATCGCCGGGGGAGAGACCCAGTACTTC. This sequence encodes CASSSYDRAAIAGGETQYF.

Many counts were recorded for this clonotype. The V call is TRBV29-1, the J call TRBJ2-3; TRBD2 aligns across 9 bases. Looked up from germline, CDR1 is SQVTM and CDR2 is ANQGSEA. Trimming cost V 0 bases and J 0 bases; bases outside gene matches: 1. This CDR3 region has 15 residues. Here the CDR3 reads CSVEDGTSSTDTQYF. CDR3 coding DNA: TGCAGCGTTGAAGACGGGACTAGCAGCACAGATACGCAGTATTTT.

Turning to this clonotype: It may be a read error: a sequence one base away is much more abundant. The chain joins TRBV4-1 to TRBJ1-5; the D gene is possibly TRBD1 (5 bases). V lost 1 base to trimming and J lost 4 bases, with 11 bases between them. Germline V gene sequence: CDR1 MGHRA, CDR2 YSYEKL. This CDR3 has 15 residues. DNA for the CDR3: TGCGCCAGCAGCCAAGTTGAGACAGATAATCAGCCCCAGCATTTT. Protein: CASSQVETDNQPQHF.